Below, 23 T cell receptor beta chains from the same sample are listed, as sequenced in a study of OX40 agonist ivuxolimab in advanced cancers. Data came from immunoSEQ multiplex PCR; TCRdb stores just in-frame clones and leaves some out. The sample shows under 150,000 clones, 85% to 95% of them seen only once. This material consisted of CD4+ or CD8+ T cells sorted from blood, taken in a trial of the OX40 agonist ivuxolimab. Source of these receptors: an adult with an advanced solid tumor such as melanoma, head and neck, liver or kidney cancer.

This rearrangement joins TRBV7-2 to TRBJ2-7, with 10 nucleotides matching TRBD2. This CDR3 has 17 residues. Germline V gene lookup returns CDR1 SGHTA and CDR2 FQGNSA. The junction had 12 bases not matched to a gene; V was cut back by 5 bases and J by 2 bases. The CDR3 DNA reads as TGTGCCAGCAGCCCACGGAGCGGGAGGGCTGCCCCCTACGAGCAGTACTTC. Protein sequence: CASSPRSGRAAPYEQYF.

V and J are TRBV5-4 and TRBJ1-5, with D perhaps matching TRBD1 (6 bases). V lost 4 bases, J lost 4 bases, and 12 bases lay in between. This CDR3 comprises 14 residues. Germline-derived CDR1 and CDR2 are SGHNT and YYREEE (reference sequence). The CDR3 region is CASSRGQYNQPQHF. The CDR3 region has the DNA TGTGCCAGCAGCCGCGGACAGTATAATCAGCCCCAGCATTTT.

V is TRBV18 and J is TRBJ2-7; 10 nucleotides align to TRBD1. The CDR3 has 15 residues. Germline V gene sequence: CDR1 KGHSH, CDR2 LQKENI. J gave up 6 bases and V 6 bases, and 11 bases lay outside the gene matches. The CDR3 loop reads CASSSGDRGNFEQYF. The CDR3 coding sequence is TGTGCCAGCTCCTCAGGGGACAGGGGAAATTTCGAGCAGTACTTC.

The chain links TRBV4-1 to TRBJ2-3; TRBD2 is a possible D gene (6 bases). Germline-derived CDR1 and CDR2 are MGHRA and YSYEKL. The CDR3 sequence is 16 residues long. V was cut by 4 bases and J by 2 bases, with 16 bases left in between. The CDR3, as DNA: TGCGCCAGCAGCCCCAGTAACGGGGGTTACACAGATACGCAGTATTTT. Translation gives CASSPSNGGYTDTQYF.

Only one count was recorded for this clone. The chain employs TRBV5-1 and TRBJ2-3; D call uncertain. This CDR3 is 15 amino acids long. CDR1 and CDR2 from the germline V gene are SGHRS and YFSETQ. V dropped 4 bases and J dropped 2 bases, with 14 bases sitting between them. The CDR3 region is CASSETTPATDTQYF. The CDR3 region has the DNA TGCGCCAGCAGCGAGACGACCCCAGCCACAGATACGCAGTATTTT.

The V call is TRBV7-2, the J call TRBJ2-3, with 7 bases aligning to TRBD1. The trim removed 7 bases at V and 2 bases at J, leaving 6 bases unmatched. Germline V gene lookup returns CDR1 SGHTA and CDR2 FQGNSA. The CDR3 loop spans 14 amino acids. Written as DNA, the CDR3 is TGTGCCAGCATCCCGGGACAGAACACAGATACGCAGTATTTT. Translated, it gives CASIPGQNTDTQYF.

V and J are TRBV29-1 and TRBJ2-5; D possibly matches TRBD1 or TRBD2 (5 bases each). The DNA end is more similar to TRBJ2-7, so the J call may be wrong. Germline CDR1 and CDR2: SQVTM and ANQGSEA. There are 15 residues in the CDR3. The CDR3 nucleotides read TGCAGCGTCCTGGGGACGGCCAGAGGGTTCTACGAGCAGTACTTC. Protein: CSVLGTARGFYEQYF.

The rearrangement uses TRBV5-1 and TRBJ1-1, with unresolved D. Trimming left V 3 bases short and J 2 bases short, with 11 bases between. The germline V gene has CDR1 SGHRS and CDR2 YFSETQ. The CDR3 has 14 residues. DNA for the CDR3: TGCGCCAGCAGCTCGGATGGCCGTAACACTGAAGCTTTCTTT. Translation: CASSSDGRNTEAFF. Full variable domain (missing parts from reference TRBV5-1 and TRBJ1-1): KAGVTQTPRYLIKTRGQQVTLSCSPISGHRSVSWYQQTPGQGLQFLFEYFSETQRNKGNFPGRFSGRQFSNSRSEMNVSTLELGDSALYLCASSSDGRNTEAFFGQGTRLTVV.

The chain has TRBV6-6 and TRBJ2-4, with 11 nucleotides matching TRBD1. The length of the CDR3 is 16 residues. V dropped 5 bases and J dropped 1; count of bases not matched to a gene: 4. Germline V CDR1 and CDR2: MNHNY, SVGAGI (reference sequence). The CDR3 sequence: CASSIRDRGAKNIQYF. CDR3 bases: TGTGCCAGCAGTATCCGGGACAGGGGGGCCAAAAACATTCAGTACTTC.

The chain is built from TRBV20-1 and TRBJ1-1, with D hard to call. The CDR3 is 11 amino acids. Trimming took 6 bases from V and 1 from J, leaving 6 bases between them. The germline CDR1 and CDR2 sequences are DFQATT and SNEGSKA (reference sequence). CDR3 protein: CSAARNTEAFF. The DNA for the CDR3 is TGCAGTGCCGCACGGAACACTGAAGCTTTCTTT.

V usage is TRBV7-6 and J usage is TRBJ1-4, with 9 positions matching TRBD1. Germline-derived CDR1 and CDR2 are SGHVS and FNYEAQ. The CDR3 totals 15 residues. J lost 6 bases, V lost 1 base, and 3 bases had no gene match. The CDR3 bases are TGTGCCAGCAGCTTAGGGGGGACAGGGTATGAAAAACTGTTTTTT. Its protein product is CASSLGGTGYEKLFF.

The chain employs TRBV19 and TRBJ2-1; D is unclear. Trimming stripped 0 bases from V and 0 bases from J, with 18 bases between. CDR3 length equals 19 residues. The V gene's germline CDR1 is LNHDA and CDR2 SQIVND (reference sequence). In DNA form, the CDR3 reads TGTGCCAGTAGTATAGATCTCGCGGCGGCCGAAGGCTCCTACAATGAGCAGTTCTTC. Amino acids: CASSIDLAAAEGSYNEQFF.

This clone was counted at least ten times. The rearrangement links TRBV12-5 to TRBJ1-2; 8 nucleotides agree with TRBD1. With V trimmed by 2 bases and J by 8 bases, 7 bases remained unmatched. The CDR3 is made up of 14 amino acids. Germline V gives CDR1 LGHNT, CDR2 FRNRAP. The CDR3 nucleotides are TGTGCTAGTGGTTTGAGCGGACAGGGCGGCGGCTACACCTTC. Encoded protein: CASGLSGQGGGYTF.

In its sample, this clone was seen once. V gene TRBV18 combines with J gene TRBJ1-1; D remains ambiguous. The CDR3 is made up of 16 amino acids. Germline loops: CDR1 KGHSH, CDR2 LQKENI. V shed 3 bases and J shed 0 bases, with 14 bases lying between them. CDR3 DNA: TGTGCCAGCTCACCTAATGGACGGAACATGAACACTGAAGCTTTCTTT. It translates to CASSPNGRNMNTEAFF.

The rearrangement uses TRBV19 and TRBJ2-3; 7 bases are shared with TRBD1. Germline assignment: CDR1 LNHDA and CDR2 SQIVND (reference sequence). The CDR3 runs to 16 residues. V lost 6 bases to trimming and J lost 8 bases; unmatched junction nucleotides: 17. In DNA form, the CDR3 reads TGTGCCAGTAGCCGACAGGGCCCCGTTCACTACGGTACGCAGTATTTT. It codes for CASSRQGPVHYGTQYF.

The chain recombines TRBV29-1 with TRBJ2-5; 8 bases match TRBD1. The CDR3 consists of 16 residues. Germline CDR1 is SQVTM and CDR2 is ANQGSEA. J lost 2 bases, V lost 0 bases, and 8 bases had no gene match. The CDR3 reads CSVEELGQGQQETQYF. The CDR3, as DNA: TGCAGCGTTGAAGAACTAGGACAGGGCCAGCAAGAGACCCAGTACTTC.

This sequence joins TRBV10-3 and TRBJ1-2, with a possible D match to TRBD1 (6 bases). Germline values: CDR1 ENHRY, CDR2 SYGVKD. Trimming removed 0 bases from V and 4 bases from J, with 9 bases in between. The CDR3 runs 14 residues. DNA of the CDR3: TGTGCCATCAGTGAGTCGGGCAGGGGCTATGGCTACACCTTC. Translating gives CAISESGRGYGYTF.

This chain links TRBV6-5 with TRBJ2-7; D is unclear. Germline V gene lookup returns CDR1 MNHEY and CDR2 SVGAGI. The CDR3 loop spans 13 amino acids. V lost 0 bases and J lost 2, with 5 bases in between. CDR3 amino acids: CASSYSWAYEQYF. DNA for the CDR3: TGTGCCAGCAGTTACTCTTGGGCCTACGAGCAGTACTTC.

The chain recombines TRBV2 with TRBJ1-4; D is ambiguous. The CDR3 contains 13 residues. With 6 bases removed from V and 5 bases from J, the gap between germline ends came to 10 bases. Germline values: CDR1 SNHLY, CDR2 FYNNEI. For the CDR3, the DNA is TGTGCCAGCAGGCCGGAGGGAAATGAAAAACTGTTTTTT. Translating gives CASRPEGNEKLFF.

Comment on this clone: The junction departs from germline at one end; a sequencing error may be responsible. The chain uses TRBV2 and TRBJ2-7, with 14 bases identical to TRBD2. Per the germline V gene, CDR1 is SNHLY and CDR2 is FYNNEI. The CDR3 length is 17 residues. CDR3 sequence: CAGSAGTSGSISYEQYF. The CDR3 nucleotides are TGTGCCGGCAGTGCCGGGACTAGCGGGAGTATCTCCTACGAGCAGTACTTC.

This chain uses TRBV5-1 with TRBJ2-5, with a tentative D call TRBD2 (6 bases). Per the germline V gene, CDR1 is SGHRS and CDR2 is YFSETQ. V gave up 0 bases and J gave up 7 bases, with 10 bases separating them. This CDR3 spans 13 amino acids. The CDR3 region is CASSLGWGGTQYF. The CDR3 DNA is TGCGCCAGCAGCTTGGGGTGGGGAGGGACCCAGTACTTC.

CDR3 in amino acids: CASSDAIRGSGNTIYF. CDR3 DNA sequence: TGCGCCAGCAGCGACGCTATCAGGGGGAGTGGAAACACCATATATTTT. V is TRBV5-1 and J is TRBJ1-3; 7 positions agree with TRBD1. CDR3 length: 16 residues. Germline CDR1 SGHRS, CDR2 YFSETQ. V lost 4 bases, J lost 3 bases, and 10 bases stayed unmatched.

V and J are TRBV6-5 and TRBJ2-3; tentative D call: TRBD2 (6 bases). Germline CDR1 MNHEY, CDR2 SVGAGI. With 4 bases removed from V and 0 bases from J, the gap between germline ends came to 8 bases. CDR3 size: 14 residues. The CDR3 sequence is CASSLGGSTDTQYF. DNA of the CDR3: TGTGCCAGCAGTTTGGGGGGAAGCACAGATACGCAGTATTTT.